This TCR beta chain was sequenced for a study of blood T cell repertoires in COVID-19. Study summary: Sites in the United States, Italy and Spain provided acute and convalescent COVID-19 samples.

V lost 6 bases, J lost 1 base, and 9 bases stayed unmatched. There are 15 residues in the CDR3. Germline assignment: CDR1 SNHLY and CDR2 FYNNEI. In the study's own analysis: Reference gene primer amplification in the assay estimated nucleated cell counts. Clones were read by immunoSEQ multiplex PCR, and TCRdb kept only the in-frame ones, dropping some. That table gives V, J and clone size, and the DNA gave D and trimming. The profile shows about 180,000 clones, roughly four fifths of them singletons. Material for sequencing was peripheral blood. The source is a human donor in a cohort sampled during active COVID-19. The chain has TRBV2 and TRBJ2-7; 7 bases map to TRBD1. CDR3 loop: CASRGDRVHSYEQYF. The CDR3 DNA is TGTGCCAGCAGGGGTGACAGGGTTCATTCCTACGAGCAGTACTTC.